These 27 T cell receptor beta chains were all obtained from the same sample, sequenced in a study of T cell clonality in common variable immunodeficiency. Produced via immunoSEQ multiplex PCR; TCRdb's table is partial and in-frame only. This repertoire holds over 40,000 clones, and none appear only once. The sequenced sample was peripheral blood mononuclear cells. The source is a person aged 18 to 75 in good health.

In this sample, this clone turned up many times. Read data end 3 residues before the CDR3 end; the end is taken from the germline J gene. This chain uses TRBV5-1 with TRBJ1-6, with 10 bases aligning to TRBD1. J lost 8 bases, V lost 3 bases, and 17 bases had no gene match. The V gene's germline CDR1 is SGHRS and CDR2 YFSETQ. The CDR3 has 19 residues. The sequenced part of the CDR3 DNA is TGCGCCAGCAGCTCAAGGCTGGGACAGGGGCGTACGGGGGATTCACCC. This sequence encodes CASSSRLGQGRTGDSP. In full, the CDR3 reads CASSSRLGQGRTGDSPLHF.

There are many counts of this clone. Partial CDR3 DNA: TGTGCCAGCTCACCGGCCAGGACAGGGGGCTCGTACGAG. Translated: CASSPARTGGSYE. The CDR3, in full, reads CASSPARTGGSYEQYF. The V call is TRBV18, the J call TRBJ2-7; 11 nucleotides align to TRBD1. From the germline J gene comes the end of the CDR3, since the read stops 3 residues before it. Per germline, CDR1 KGHSH and CDR2 LQKENI. J gave up 4 bases and V 3 bases, and 8 bases lay outside the gene matches. The CDR3 length is 16 residues.

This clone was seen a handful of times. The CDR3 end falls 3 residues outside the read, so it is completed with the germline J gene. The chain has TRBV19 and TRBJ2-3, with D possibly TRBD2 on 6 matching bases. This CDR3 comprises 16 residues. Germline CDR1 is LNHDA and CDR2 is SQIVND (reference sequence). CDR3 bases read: TGTGCCAGTAGTATATCTGCTCTGGGTTCTGGGGGGACG. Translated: CASSISALGSGGT. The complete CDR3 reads CASSISALGSGGTQYF.

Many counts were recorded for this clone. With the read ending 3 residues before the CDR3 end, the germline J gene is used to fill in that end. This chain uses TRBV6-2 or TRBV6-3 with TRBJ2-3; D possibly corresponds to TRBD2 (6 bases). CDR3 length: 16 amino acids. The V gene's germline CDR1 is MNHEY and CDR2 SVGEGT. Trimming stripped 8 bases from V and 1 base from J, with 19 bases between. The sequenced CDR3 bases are TGTGCCAGCGCCACTCGACTAGTTCCGGGCACAGATACG. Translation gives CASATRLVPGTDT. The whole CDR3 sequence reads CASATRLVPGTDTQYF.

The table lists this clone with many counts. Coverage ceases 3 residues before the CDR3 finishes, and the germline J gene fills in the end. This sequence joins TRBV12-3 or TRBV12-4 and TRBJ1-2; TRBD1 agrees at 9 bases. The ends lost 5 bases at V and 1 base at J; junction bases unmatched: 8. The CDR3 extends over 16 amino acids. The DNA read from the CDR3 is TGTGCCAGCAGTGTGTCCGGGACAGGGTATAACTATGGC. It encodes CASSVSGTGYNYG. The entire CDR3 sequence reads CASSVSGTGYNYGYTF.

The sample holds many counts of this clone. The CDR3 sequence is CASSLGQVEGYTF. The sequenced part of the CDR3 DNA is TGTGCCAGCAGCTTAGGACAGGTCGAGGGC. The chain recombines TRBV7-9 with TRBJ1-2, with D possibly matching TRBD1 (6 bases). Read coverage stops 3 residues before the CDR3 terminus; the germline J gene supplies the remainder. The CDR3 is 13 amino acids. From germline, CDR1 is SEHNR and CDR2 FQNEAQ (reference sequence).

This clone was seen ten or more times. The sequenced part of the CDR3 DNA is TGCAGCGGCCGGGACAGTTACAATGAG. Protein: CSGRDSYNE. The full-length CDR3 reads as CSGRDSYNEQFF. This sequence joins TRBV29-1 and TRBJ2-1; 7 nucleotides match TRBD1. From the germline J gene comes the end of the CDR3, since the read stops 3 residues before it. This CDR3 is 12 amino acids long. Germline CDR1 SQVTM, CDR2 ANQGSEA. With V trimmed by 7 bases and J by 4 bases, 4 bases remained unmatched.

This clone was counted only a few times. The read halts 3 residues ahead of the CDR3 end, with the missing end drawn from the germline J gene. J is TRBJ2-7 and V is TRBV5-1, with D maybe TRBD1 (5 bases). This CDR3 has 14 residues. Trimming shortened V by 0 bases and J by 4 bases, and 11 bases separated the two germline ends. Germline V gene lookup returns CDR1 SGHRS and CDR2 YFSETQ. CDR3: CASSLGPGAYEQYF. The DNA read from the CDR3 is TGCGCCAGCAGCTTGGGTCCTGGGGCATACGAG.

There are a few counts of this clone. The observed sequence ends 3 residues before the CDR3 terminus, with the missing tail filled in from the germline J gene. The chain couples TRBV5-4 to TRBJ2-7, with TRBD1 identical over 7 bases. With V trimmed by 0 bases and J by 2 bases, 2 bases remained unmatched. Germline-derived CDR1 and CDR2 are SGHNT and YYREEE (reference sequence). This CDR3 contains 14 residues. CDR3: CASSLEGATYEQYF. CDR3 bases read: TGTGCCAGCAGCTTGGAGGGGGCGACCTACGAG.

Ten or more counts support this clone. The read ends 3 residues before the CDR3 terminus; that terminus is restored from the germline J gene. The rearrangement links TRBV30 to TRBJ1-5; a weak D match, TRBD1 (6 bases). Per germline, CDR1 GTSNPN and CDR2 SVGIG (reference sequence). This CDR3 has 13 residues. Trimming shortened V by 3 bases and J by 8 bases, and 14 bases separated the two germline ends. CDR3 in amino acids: CAWSHDQGKPQHF. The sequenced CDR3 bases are TGTGCCTGGAGCCACGACCAGGGGAAGCCC.

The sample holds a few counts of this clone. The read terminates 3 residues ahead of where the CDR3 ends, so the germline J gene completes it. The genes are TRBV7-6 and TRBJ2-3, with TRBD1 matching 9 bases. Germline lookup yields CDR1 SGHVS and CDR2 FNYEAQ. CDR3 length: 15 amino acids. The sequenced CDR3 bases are TGTGCCAGCAGCTTGGGACAGGGAGGCAATCAGCCG. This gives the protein CASSLGQGGNQP. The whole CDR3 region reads CASSLGQGGNQPQYF.

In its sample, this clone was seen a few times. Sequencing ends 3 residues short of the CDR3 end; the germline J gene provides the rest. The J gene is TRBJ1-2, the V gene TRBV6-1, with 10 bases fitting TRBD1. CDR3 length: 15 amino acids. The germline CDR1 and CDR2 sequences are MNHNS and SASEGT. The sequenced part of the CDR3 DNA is TGTGCCAGCAGTGCCGCCGGGACAGGGGACCTGGAC. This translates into CASSAAGTGDLD. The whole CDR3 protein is CASSAAGTGDLDYTF.

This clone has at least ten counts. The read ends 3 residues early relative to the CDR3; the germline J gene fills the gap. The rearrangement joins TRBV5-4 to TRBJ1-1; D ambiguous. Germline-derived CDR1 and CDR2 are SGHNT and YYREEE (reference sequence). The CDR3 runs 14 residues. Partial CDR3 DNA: TGTGCCAGCAGCTTGGCCGGGGATTCGGGGTCG. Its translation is CASSLAGDSGS. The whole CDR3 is CASSLAGDSGSAFF.

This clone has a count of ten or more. CDR3 residues: CASSVGSGGESVEQYF. The CDR3 DNA, read in part, is TGTGCCAGCAGCGTCGGGAGCGGGGGGGAATCAGTCGAG. J is TRBJ2-7 and V is TRBV9; 10 bases map to TRBD2. From the germline J gene comes the end of the CDR3, since the read stops 3 residues before it. V trimming: 2 bases; J trimming: 6 bases; junction bases outside the gene matches: 11. Germline-derived CDR1 and CDR2 are SGDLS and YYNGEE. This CDR3 comprises 16 residues.

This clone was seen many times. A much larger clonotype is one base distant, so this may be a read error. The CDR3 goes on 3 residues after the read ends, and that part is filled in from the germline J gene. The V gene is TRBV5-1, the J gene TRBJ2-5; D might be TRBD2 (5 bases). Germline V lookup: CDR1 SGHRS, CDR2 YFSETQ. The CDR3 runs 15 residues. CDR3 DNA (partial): TGCGCCAGCAGCTTGGCCGTGGCTAGCACAGATACC. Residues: CASSLAVASTDT. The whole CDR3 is CASSLAVASTDTQYF.

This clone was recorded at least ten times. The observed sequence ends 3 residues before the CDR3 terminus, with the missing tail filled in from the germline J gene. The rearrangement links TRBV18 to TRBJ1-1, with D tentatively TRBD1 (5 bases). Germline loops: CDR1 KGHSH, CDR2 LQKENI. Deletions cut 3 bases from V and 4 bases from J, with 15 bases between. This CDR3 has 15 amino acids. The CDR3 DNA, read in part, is TGTGCCAGCTCACCTCTTCCCGGGGGAGGCACTGAA. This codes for CASSPLPGGGTE. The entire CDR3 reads CASSPLPGGGTEAFF.

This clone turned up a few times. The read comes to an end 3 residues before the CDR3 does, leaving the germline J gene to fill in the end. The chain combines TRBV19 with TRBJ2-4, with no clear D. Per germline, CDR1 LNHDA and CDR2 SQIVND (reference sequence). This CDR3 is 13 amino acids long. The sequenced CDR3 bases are TGTGCCAGTAGTATCGCCCAGAACTATGGT. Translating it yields CASSIAQNYG. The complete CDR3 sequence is CASSIAQNYGQYF.

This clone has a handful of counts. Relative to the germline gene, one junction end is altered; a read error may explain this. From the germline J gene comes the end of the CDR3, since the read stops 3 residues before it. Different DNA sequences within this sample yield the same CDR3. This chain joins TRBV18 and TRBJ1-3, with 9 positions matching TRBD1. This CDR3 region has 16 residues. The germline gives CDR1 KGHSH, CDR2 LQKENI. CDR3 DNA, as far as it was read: TGTGCCAGCTCACAGCAAACAGGGGGCACGGGAAACACG. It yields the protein CASSQQTGGTGNT. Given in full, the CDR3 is CASSQQTGGTGNTIYF.

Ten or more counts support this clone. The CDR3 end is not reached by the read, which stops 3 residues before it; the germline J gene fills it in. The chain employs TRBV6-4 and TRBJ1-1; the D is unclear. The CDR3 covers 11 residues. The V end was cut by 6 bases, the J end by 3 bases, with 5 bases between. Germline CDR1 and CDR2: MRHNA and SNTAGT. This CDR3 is CASRSYTEAFF. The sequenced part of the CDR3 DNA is TGTGCCAGCAGGTCCTACACTGAA.

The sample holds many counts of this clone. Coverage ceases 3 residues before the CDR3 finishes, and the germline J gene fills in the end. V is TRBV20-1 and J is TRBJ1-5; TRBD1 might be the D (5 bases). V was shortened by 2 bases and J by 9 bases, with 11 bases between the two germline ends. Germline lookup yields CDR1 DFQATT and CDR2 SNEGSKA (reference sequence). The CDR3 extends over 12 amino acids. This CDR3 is CSARLAGGPQHF. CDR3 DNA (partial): TGCAGTGCTAGACTAGCGGGGGGGCCC.

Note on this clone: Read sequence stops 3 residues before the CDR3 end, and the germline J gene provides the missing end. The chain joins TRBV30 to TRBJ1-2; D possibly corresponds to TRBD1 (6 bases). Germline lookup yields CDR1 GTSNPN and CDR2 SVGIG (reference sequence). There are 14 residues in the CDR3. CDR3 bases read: TGTGCCTGGAGTTTCAGGGGCTCGGGAGATACC. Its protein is CAWSFRGSGDT. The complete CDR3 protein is CAWSFRGSGDTYTF.

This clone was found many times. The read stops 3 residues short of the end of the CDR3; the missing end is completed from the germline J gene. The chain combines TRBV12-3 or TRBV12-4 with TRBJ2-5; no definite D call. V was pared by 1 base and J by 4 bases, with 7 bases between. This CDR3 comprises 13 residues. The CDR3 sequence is CASSLGKGETQYF. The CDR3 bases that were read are TGTGCCAGCAGTTTAGGGAAGGGAGAGACC.

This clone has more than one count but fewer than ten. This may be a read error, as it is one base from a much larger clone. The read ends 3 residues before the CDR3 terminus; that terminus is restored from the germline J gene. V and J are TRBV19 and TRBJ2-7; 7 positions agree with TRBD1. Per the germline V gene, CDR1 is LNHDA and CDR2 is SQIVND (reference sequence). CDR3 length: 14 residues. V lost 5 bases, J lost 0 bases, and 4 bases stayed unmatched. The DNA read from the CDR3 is TGTGCCAGTAGTCGGGCAGGGGGCTCCTACGAG. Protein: CASSRAGGSYE. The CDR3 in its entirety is CASSRAGGSYEQYF.

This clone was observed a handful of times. CDR3 region: CAWILMNRGQYF. CDR3 bases read: TGTGCCTGGATCCTAATGAACAGAGGT. J is TRBJ2-4 and V is TRBV30; D not resolved. The read comes to an end 3 residues before the CDR3 does, leaving the germline J gene to fill in the end. The CDR3 is 12 residues long. The germline CDR1 and CDR2 sequences are GTSNPN and SVGIG (reference sequence).

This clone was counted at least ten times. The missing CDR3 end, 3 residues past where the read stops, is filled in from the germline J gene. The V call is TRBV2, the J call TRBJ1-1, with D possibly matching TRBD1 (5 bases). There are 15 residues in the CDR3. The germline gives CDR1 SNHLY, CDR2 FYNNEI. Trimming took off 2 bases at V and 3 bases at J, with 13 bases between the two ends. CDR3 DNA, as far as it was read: TGTGCCAGCAGTGAAAGGGCCGGGGGGTACACTGAA. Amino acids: CASSERAGGYTE. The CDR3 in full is CASSERAGGYTEAFF.

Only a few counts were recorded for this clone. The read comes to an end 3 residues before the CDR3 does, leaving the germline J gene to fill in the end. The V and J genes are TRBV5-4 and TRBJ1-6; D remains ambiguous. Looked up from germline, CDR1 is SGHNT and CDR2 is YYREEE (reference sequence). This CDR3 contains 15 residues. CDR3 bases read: TGTGCCAGCAGCTTGGAAAATGTGGTATCAGAGACC. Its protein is CASSLENVVSET. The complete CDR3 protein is CASSLENVVSETLHF.

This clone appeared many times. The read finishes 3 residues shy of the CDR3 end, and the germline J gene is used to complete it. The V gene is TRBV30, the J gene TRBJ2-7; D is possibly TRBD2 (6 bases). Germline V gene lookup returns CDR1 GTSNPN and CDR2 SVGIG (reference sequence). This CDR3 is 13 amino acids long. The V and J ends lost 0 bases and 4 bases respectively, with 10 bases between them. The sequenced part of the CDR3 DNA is TGTGCCTGGAGTGTTGCGGGAAGATACGAG. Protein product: CAWSVAGRYE. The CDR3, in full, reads CAWSVAGRYEQYF.